Described below is a single T cell receptor beta chain sequence and its context. In this sample, this clonotype turned up a few times. Which antigen it targets is not known. Base qualities are not provided; no much larger clone lies one nucleotide away. Only healthy Caucasian donors were included. Three pairs of female monozygotic twins, all aged about 18 to 30 years, were included in the twin cohort. RNA for TCR libraries was isolated from peripheral blood mononuclear cells. This record belongs to a study of identical twins (dated by TCRdb to the mid-2010s). Regarding the study in general: To test whether fetal clonotypes persist, the study used deep sequencing on TCR alpha and beta repertoires from monozygotic twins, unrelated adults of various ages, and cord blood. Replicate twin experiments were performed at different times using different library preparation protocols to rule out contamination. Here is what the overall study found, with its caveats: Invariant T cells such as MAIT and iNKT could partly confound zero-insertion analyses, although diverse VJ usage argued against such confounding for most clonotypes. Compared with coincidental sharing between unrelated individuals, an excess of low generation-probability sequences was observed among out-of-frame TCR alpha sequences shared between twins. Out-of-frame TCR alpha sharing in monozygotic twins was systematically underestimated by recombination models, whereas sharing between unrelated individuals was in agreement with the recombination models. Abundant cord blood beta clonotypes had fewer insertions, young adult naive repertoires showed a similar but weaker trend, and memory repertoires showed no such trend. A weaker excess of twin sharing was found in beta out-of-frame sequences because the signal-to-noise ratio was lowered by fewer shared sequences. Conclusions relied on cross-sectional statistical analysis, since the same donors could not be followed over many years.

Libraries were made using 5' RACE. These reads were obtained on an Illumina HiSeq 2000. A universal primer binding site was added through template switching, and the final cDNA carried a unique molecular identifier so that TCR cDNA molecules could be counted accurately. First-strand cDNA for TCR alpha and beta chains was synthesized from specific primers in the conserved constant-segment region. To control for contamination, every cDNA library carried two barcodes: a SMART-Mk sample barcode plus Illumina barcodes. TruSeq adapter sequences, together with Illumina sample barcodes, were added in two successive PCR steps. The TCR alpha and beta cDNA libraries were sequenced on the Illumina HiSeq platform using custom primers. The original pipeline was this. Raw reads were processed with MiGEC to extract unique molecular identifiers, and MiXCR was used to determine CDR3 positions. Recombination models were inferred per individual with the repgenHMM and IGoR tools using an EM algorithm. Shared clonotype analysis was performed with the tcR package in R, normalizing sharing by the product of cloneset sizes. To study raw recombination without the effects of thymic and clonal selection, out-of-frame nonproductive sequences were analyzed. The public reads were quality trimmed at Q25 with fastp and then assembled into clones with MiXCR by TCRdb, keeping productive beta chains. All rows with the same CDR3 protein become a single entry with the most common DNA and genes. TCRdb, rather than the study authors, made the V and J calls. For this sample there are 700,000 to 950,000 distinct CDR3 sequences; 9% to 15% appear just once. In total, the top ten clones hold about 1.5% of the sample.

The germline V and J ends show losses of 2 bases and 4 bases respectively, and no gene match explains 2 bases of the junction. The CDR3 starts with the cysteine, ends with the phenylalanine, and has 15 residues. Only the CDR3 portion is preserved as DNA: 45 bases, with reading frame beginning at the first base. The sample also formed part of further work on yellow fever vaccine responses in identical twins. The second study's authors report: The T cell response to vaccination in identical twins was reported by the authors to appear partly convergent and partly personalized. The study precisely tracked vaccine-responding T cell clones in identical twins.

The chain employs TRBV12-3 or TRBV12-4 and TRBJ2-3; 11 bases in the junction line up with TRBD1. The receptor comes from a woman between 18 and 29 years old in good health. Sequenced material: PBMCs. The nucleotides are TGTGCCAGCAGTTTAATGGGACAGGGGGCAGATACGCAGTATTTT. Translated, this is CASSLMGQGADTQYF.